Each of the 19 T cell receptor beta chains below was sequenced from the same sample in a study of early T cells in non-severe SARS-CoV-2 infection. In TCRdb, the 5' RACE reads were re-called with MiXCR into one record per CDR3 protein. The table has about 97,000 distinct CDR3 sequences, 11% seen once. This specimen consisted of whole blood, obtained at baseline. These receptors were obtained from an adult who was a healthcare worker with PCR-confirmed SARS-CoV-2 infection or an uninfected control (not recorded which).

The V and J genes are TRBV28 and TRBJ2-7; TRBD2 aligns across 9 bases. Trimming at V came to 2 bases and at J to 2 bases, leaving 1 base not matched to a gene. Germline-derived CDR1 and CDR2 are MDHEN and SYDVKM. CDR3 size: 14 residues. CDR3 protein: CASSLGGGAYEQYF. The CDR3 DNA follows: TGTGCCAGCAGTTTAGGCGGGGGGGCCTACGAGCAGTACTTC.

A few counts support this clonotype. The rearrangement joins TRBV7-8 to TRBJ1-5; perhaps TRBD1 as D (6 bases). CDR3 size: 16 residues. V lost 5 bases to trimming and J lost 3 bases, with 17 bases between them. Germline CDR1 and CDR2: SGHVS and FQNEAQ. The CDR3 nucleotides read TGTGCCAGCAGCCCGAAGAGGACAGCGCACAATCAGCCCCAGCATTTT. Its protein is CASSPKRTAHNQPQHF.

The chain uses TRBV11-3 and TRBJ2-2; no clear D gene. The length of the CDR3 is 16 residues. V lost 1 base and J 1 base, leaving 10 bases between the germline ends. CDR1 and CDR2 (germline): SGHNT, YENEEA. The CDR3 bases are TGTGCCAGCAGCTTAGGGGTGTCCGGGAACACCGGGGAGCTGTTTTTT. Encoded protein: CASSLGVSGNTGELFF.

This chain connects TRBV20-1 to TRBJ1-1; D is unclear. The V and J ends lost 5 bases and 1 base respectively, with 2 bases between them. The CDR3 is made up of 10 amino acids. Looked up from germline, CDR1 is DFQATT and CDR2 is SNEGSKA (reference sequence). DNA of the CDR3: TGCAGTGCTCCGAACACTGAAGCTTTCTTT. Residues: CSAPNTEAFF.

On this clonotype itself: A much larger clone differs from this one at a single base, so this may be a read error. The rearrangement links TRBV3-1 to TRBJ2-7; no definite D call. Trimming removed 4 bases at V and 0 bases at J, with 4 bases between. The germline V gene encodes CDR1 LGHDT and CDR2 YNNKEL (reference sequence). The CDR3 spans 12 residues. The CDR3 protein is CASSPHSYEQYF. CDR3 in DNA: TGTGCCAGCAGCCCCCACTCCTACGAGCAGTACTTC.

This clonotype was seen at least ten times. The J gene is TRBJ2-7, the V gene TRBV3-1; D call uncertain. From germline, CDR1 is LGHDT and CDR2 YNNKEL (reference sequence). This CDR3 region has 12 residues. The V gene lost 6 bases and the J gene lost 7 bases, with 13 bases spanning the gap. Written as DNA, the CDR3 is TGTGCCAGCAGAAGTCCTGGTGAGGAGCAGTACTTC. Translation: CASRSPGEEQYF.

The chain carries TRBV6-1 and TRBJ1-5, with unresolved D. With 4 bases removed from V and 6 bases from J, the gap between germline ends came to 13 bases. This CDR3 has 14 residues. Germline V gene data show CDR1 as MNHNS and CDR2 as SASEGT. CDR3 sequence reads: CASSADTAGQPQHF. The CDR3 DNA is TGTGCCAGCAGTGCCGACACGGCGGGTCAGCCCCAGCATTTT.

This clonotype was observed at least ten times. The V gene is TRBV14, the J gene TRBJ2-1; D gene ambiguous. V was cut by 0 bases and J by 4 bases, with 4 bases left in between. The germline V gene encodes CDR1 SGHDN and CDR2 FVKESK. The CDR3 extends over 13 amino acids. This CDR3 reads CASSQDWYNEQFF. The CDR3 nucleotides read TGTGCCAGCAGCCAAGATTGGTACAATGAGCAGTTCTTC. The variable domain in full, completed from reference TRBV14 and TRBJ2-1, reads EAGVTQFPSHSVIEKGQTVTLRCDPISGHDNLYWYRRVMGKEIKFLLHFVKESKQDESGMPNNRFLAERTGGTYSTLKVQPAELEDSGVYFCASSQDWYNEQFFGPGTRLTVL.

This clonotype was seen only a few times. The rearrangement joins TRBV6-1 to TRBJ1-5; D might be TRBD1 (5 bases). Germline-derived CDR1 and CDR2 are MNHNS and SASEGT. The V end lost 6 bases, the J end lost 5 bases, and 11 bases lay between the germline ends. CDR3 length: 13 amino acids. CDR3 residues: CASRGTGYQPQHF. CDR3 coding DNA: TGTGCCAGCAGAGGGACCGGCTATCAGCCCCAGCATTTT.

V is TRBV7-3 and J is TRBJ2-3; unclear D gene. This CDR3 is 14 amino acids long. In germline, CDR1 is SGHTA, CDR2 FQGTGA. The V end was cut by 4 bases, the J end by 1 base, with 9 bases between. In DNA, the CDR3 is TGTGCCAGCAGCTACCGCCGGGGCACAGATACGCAGTATTTT. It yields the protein CASSYRRGTDTQYF.

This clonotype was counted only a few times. This CDR3 is CATGPSGFRNEQFF. CDR3 DNA: TGTGCCACGGGGCCTAGCGGGTTTCGGAATGAGCAGTTCTTC. The chain combines TRBV11-1 with TRBJ2-1, with 8 bases identical to TRBD2. The germline gives CDR1 SGHAT, CDR2 FQDESV (reference sequence). The CDR3 loop spans 14 amino acids. V trimming: 10 bases; J trimming: 7 bases; junction bases outside the gene matches: 12.

The CDR3 is CASSYGTGNMNTEAFF. The CDR3 region has the DNA TGTGCCAGCAGCTACGGGACAGGGAACATGAACACTGAAGCTTTCTTT. The V call is TRBV11-2, the J call TRBJ1-1; 9 bases are a match to TRBD1. The CDR3 has 16 amino acids. The germline CDR1 and CDR2 sequences are SGHAT and FQNNGV. Unmatched junction bases numbered 6, after V lost 4 bases and J lost 0 bases.

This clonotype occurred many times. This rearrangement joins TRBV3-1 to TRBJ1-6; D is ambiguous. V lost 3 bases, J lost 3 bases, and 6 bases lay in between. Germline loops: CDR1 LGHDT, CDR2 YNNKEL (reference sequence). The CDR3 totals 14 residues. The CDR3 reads CASSQASYNSPLHF. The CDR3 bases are TGTGCCAGCAGCCAGGCAAGCTATAATTCACCCCTCCACTTT.

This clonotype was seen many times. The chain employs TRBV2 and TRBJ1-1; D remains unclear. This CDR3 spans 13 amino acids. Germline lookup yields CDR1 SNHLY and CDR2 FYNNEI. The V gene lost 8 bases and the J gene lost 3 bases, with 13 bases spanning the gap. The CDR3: CASVREMDTEAFF. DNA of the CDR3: TGTGCCAGCGTTAGGGAGATGGACACTGAAGCTTTCTTT. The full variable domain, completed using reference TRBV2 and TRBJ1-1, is EPEVTQTPSHQVTQMGQEVILRCVPISNHLYFYWYRQILGQKVEFLVSFYNNEISEKSEIFDDQFSVERPDGSNFTLKIRSTKLEDSAMYFCASVREMDTEAFFGQGTRLTVV.

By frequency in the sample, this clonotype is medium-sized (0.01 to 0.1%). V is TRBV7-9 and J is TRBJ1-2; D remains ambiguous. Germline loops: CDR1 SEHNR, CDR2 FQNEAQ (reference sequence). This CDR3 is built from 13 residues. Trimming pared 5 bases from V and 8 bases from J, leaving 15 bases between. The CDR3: CASSRGESGGYTF. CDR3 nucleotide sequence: TGTGCCAGCAGCAGAGGAGAATCTGGGGGCTACACCTTC.

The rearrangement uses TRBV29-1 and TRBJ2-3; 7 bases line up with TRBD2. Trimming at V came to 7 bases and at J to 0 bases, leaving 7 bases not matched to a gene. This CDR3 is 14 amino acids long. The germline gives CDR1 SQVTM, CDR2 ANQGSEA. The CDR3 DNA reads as TGCAGCGACCATCGGGGGGAGAGCACAGATACGCAGTATTTT. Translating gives CSDHRGESTDTQYF.

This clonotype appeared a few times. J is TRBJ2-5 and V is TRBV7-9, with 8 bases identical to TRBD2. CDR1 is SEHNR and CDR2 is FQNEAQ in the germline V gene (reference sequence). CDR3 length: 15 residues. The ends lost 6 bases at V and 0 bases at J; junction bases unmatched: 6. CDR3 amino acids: CASSDSGTYQETQYF. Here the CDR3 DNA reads TGTGCCAGCAGTGATAGCGGGACCTACCAAGAGACCCAGTACTTC.

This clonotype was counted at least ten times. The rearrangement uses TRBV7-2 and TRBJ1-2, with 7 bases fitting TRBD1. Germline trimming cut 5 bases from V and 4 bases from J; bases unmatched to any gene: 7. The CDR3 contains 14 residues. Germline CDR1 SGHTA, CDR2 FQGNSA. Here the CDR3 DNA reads TGTGCCAGCAGCCAGAGGGGGCTAGGCTATGGCTACACCTTC. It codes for CASSQRGLGYGYTF.

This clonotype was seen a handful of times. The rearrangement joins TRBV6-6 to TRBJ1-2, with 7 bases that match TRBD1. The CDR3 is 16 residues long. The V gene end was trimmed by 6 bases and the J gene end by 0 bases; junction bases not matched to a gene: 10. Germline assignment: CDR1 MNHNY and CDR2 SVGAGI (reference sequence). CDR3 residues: CASRSAGGRANYGYTF. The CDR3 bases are TGTGCCAGCAGATCCGCAGGGGGTAGAGCTAACTATGGCTACACCTTC.